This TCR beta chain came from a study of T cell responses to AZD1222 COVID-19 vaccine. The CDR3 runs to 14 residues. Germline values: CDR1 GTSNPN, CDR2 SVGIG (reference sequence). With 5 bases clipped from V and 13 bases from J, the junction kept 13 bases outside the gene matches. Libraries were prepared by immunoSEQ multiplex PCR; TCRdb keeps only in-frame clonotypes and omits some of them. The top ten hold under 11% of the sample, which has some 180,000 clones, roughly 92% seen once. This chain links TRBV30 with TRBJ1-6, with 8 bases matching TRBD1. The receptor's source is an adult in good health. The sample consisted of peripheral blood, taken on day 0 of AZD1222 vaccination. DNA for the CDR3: TGTGCCTGGCGGCGAGGACAGGGACTTTTGCCCCTCCACTTT. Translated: CAWRRGQGLLPLHF.